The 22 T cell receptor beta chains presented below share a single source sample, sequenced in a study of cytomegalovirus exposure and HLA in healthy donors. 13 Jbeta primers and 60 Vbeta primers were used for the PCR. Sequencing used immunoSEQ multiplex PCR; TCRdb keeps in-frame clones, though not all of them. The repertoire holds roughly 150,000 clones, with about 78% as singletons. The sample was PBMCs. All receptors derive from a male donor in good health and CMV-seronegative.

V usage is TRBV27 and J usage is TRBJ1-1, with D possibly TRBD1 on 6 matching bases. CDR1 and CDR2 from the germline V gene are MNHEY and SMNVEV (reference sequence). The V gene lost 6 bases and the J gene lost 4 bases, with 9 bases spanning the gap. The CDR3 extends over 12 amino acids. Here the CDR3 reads CASSLQGTEAFF. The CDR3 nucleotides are TGTGCCAGCAGCTTACAGGGCACTGAAGCTTTCTTT.

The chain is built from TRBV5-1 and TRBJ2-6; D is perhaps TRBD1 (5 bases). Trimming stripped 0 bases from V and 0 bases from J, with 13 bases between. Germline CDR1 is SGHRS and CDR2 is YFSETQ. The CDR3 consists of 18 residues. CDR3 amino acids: CASSLGTGPASGANVLTF. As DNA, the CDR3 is TGCGCCAGCAGCTTGGGTACAGGTCCTGCCTCTGGGGCCAACGTCCTGACTTTC.

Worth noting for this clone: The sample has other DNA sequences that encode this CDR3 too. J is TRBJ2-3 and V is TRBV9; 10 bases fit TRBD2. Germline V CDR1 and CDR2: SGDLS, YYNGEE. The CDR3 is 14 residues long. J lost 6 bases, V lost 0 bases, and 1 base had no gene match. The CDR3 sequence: CASSVASGGDTQYF. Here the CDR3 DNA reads TGTGCCAGCAGCGTAGCTAGCGGGGGCGATACGCAGTATTTT.

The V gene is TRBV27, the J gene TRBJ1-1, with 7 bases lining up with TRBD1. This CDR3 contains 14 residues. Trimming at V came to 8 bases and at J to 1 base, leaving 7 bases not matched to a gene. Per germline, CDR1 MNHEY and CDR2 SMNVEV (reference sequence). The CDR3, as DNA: TGTGCCAGCGAGAGAGGGGGCGGGAACACTGAAGCTTTCTTT. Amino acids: CASERGGGNTEAFF.

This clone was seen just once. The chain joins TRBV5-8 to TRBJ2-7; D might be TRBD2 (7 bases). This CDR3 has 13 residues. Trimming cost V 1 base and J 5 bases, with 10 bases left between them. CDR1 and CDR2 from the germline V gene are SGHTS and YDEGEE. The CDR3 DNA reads TGTGCCAGCAGCTTGCAAGGGGGGGACGAGCAGTACTTC. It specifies CASSLQGGDEQYF. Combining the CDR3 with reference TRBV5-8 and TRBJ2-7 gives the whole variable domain EAGVTQSPTHLIKTRGQQATLRCSPISGHTSVYWYQQALGLGLQFLLWYDEGEERNRGNFPPRFSGRQFPNYSSELNVNALELEDSALYLCASSLQGGDEQYFGPGTRLTVT.

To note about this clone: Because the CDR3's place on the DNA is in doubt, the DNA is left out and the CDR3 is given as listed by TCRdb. This CDR3 reads CASSSGQGAQAQPQHF. This chain joins TRBV28 and TRBJ1-5; the table gives TRBD1 as D, unverified against the DNA. Germline V gene sequence: CDR1 MDHEN, CDR2 SYDVKM. Ends included, the CDR3 has 16 residues.

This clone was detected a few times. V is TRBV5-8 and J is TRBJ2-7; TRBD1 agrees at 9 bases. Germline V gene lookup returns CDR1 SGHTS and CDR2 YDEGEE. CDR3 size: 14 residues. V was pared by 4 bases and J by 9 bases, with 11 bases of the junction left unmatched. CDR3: CASSPIQGASVQYF. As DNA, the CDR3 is TGTGCCAGCAGCCCGATACAGGGGGCCTCTGTGCAGTACTTC.

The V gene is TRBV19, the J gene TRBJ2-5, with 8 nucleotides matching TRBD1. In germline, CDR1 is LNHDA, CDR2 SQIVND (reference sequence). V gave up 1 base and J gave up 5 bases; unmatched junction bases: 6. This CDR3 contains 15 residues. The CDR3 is CASSIVGTGGETQYF. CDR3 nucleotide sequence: TGTGCCAGTAGTATAGTTGGGACAGGCGGGGAGACCCAGTACTTC.

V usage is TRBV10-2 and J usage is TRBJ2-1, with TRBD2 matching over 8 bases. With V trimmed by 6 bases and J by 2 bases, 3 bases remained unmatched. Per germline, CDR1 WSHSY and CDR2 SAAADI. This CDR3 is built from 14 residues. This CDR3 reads CASRSGRTYNEQFF. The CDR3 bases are TGCGCCAGCAGGAGCGGGAGAACCTACAATGAGCAGTTCTTC.

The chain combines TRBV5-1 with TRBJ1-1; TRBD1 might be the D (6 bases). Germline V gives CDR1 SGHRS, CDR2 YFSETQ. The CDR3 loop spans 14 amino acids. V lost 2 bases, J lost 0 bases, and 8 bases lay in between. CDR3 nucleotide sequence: TGCGCCAGCAGCTTCAGGGGCATGAACACTGAAGCTTTCTTT. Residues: CASSFRGMNTEAFF.

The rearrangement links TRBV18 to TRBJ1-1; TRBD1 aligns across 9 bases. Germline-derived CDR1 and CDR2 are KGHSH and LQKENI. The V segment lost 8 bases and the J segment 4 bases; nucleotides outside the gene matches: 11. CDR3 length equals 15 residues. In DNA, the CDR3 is TGTGCCAGCCTTTCCAGGGGGACAGGGAGCACTGAAGCTTTCTTT. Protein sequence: CASLSRGTGSTEAFF. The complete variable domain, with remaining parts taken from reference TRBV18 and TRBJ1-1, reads NAGVMQNPRHLVRRRGQEARLRCSPMKGHSHVYWYRQLPEEGLKFMVYLQKENIIDESGMPKERFSAEFPKEGPSILRIQQVVRGDSAAYFCASLSRGTGSTEAFFGQGTRLTVV.

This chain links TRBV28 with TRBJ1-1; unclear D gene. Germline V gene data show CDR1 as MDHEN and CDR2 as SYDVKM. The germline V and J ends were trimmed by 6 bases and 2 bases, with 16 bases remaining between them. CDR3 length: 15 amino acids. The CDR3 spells CASSLASGRNTEAFF. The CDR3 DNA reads TGTGCCAGCAGCCTAGCATCCGGTAGAAACACTGAAGCTTTCTTT.

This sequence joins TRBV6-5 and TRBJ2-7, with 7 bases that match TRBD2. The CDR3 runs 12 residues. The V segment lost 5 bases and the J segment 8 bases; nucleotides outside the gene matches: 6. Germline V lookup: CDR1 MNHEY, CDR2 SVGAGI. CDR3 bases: TGTGCCAGCAGTGTGTACAGCGGGAAGCAGTACTTC. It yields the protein CASSVYSGKQYF.

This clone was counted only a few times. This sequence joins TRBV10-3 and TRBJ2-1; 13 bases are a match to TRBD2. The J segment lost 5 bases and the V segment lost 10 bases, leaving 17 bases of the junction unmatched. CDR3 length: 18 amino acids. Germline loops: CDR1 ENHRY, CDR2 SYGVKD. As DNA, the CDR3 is TGTGCCACCGAGACTAGCGGGGGGTCTGATAGTGGGGACAATGAGCAGTTCTTC. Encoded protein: CATETSGGSDSGDNEQFF.

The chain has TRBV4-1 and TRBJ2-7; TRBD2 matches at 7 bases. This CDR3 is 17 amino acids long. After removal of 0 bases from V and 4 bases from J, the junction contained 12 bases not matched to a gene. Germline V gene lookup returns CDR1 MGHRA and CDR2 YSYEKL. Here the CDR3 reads CASSQDSGGDSKYEQYF. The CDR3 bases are TGCGCCAGCAGCCAAGATAGTGGGGGGGACTCCAAGTACGAGCAGTACTTC.

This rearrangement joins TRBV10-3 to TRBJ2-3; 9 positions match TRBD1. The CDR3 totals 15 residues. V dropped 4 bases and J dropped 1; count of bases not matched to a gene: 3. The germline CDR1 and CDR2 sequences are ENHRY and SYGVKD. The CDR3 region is CAISGQGGGTDTQYF. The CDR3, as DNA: TGTGCCATCAGTGGACAGGGGGGAGGCACAGATACGCAGTATTTT.

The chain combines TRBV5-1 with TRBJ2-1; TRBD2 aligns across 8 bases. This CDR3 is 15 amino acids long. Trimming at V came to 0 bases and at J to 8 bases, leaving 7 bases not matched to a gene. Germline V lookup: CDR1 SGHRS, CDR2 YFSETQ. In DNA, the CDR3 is TGCGCCAGCAGCTTGGCCAGCGGGAGTATGGATGAGCAGTTCTTC. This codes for CASSLASGSMDEQFF.

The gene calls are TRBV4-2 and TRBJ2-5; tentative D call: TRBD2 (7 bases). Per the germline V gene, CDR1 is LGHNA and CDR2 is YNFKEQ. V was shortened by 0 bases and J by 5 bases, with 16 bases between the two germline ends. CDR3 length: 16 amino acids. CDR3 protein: CASSQERPGGWETQYF. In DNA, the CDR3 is TGTGCCAGCAGCCAAGAAAGGCCGGGGGGCTGGGAGACCCAGTACTTC.

The CDR3 here is CASSLSRDRANQPQHF. CDR3 nucleotides: TGTGCCAGCAGTCTGTCCCGGGACAGGGCCAATCAGCCCCAGCATTTT. The V and J genes are TRBV27 and TRBJ1-5, with 9 bases aligning to TRBD1. This CDR3 region has 16 residues. Looked up from germline, CDR1 is MNHEY and CDR2 is SMNVEV (reference sequence). The ends lost 5 bases at V and 3 bases at J; junction bases unmatched: 8.

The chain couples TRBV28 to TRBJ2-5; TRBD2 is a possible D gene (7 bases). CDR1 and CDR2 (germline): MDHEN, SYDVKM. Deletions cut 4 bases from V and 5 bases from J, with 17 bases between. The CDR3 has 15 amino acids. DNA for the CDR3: TGTGCCAGCAGTTCGGGCGGGGGCGTTGGGGAGACCCAGTACTTC. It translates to CASSSGGGVGETQYF.

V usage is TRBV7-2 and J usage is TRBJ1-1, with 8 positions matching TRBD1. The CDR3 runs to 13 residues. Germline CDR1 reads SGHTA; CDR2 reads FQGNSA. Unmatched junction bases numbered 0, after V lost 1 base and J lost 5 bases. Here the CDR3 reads CASSLDRGTEAFF. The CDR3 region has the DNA TGTGCCAGCAGCTTAGACAGGGGGACTGAAGCTTTCTTT.

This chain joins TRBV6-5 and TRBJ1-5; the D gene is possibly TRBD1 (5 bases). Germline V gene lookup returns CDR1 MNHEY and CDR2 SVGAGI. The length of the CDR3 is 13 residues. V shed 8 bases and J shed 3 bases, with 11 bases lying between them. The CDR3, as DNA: TGTGCCAGCGAAGCAGGGTTCAATCAGCCCCAGCATTTT. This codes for CASEAGFNQPQHF.